The entry below gives a single T cell receptor (beta chain) sequence along with its context. This sample is part of a study of control samples from healthy donors and cancer patients. Assay used: immunoSEQ multiplex PCR; TCRdb lists only in-frame clones, some missing. This table lists roughly 190,000 clones. With 8 bases removed from V and 3 bases from J, the gap between germline ends came to 13 bases. The CDR3 contains 13 residues. Per germline, CDR1 MNHEY and CDR2 SVGAGI. The TCR was taken from a woman in her twenties or thirties in good health. The chain carries TRBV6-5 and TRBJ2-5; D unclear. Sequenced input: blood. Here the CDR3 reads CASHPGQEETQYF. CDR3 nucleotides: TGTGCCAGCCACCCCGGCCAGGAAGAGACCCAGTACTTC.